The clone carrying this TCR beta chain was seen more than once but under ten times. The data originate from a study of identical twins. Template switching (which added a universal primer site) was used, and cDNA carried unique molecular identifiers. TCRdb ran MiXCR on the 5' RACE reads and lists one entry per CDR3 protein. Of 540,000 or so distinct CDR3 sequences detected, more than 20% appear once; the ten largest clones hold 0.4% to 0.6%. Germline V CDR1 and CDR2: SGHRS, YFSETQ. The CDR3 length is 15 residues. The trim removed 2 bases at V and 8 bases at J, leaving 10 bases unmatched. These data were also reused for a study on yellow fever vaccine responses in identical twins.

This clonotype originated in a woman aged 18 to 35 in good health. The V and J genes are TRBV5-1 and TRBJ2-1, with 7 bases aligning to TRBD2. Sequenced input: CD4+ T cells sorted from blood. The CDR3 region has the DNA TGCGCCAGCAGCTTCCGCGGGAGTTCTGTCGATGAGCAGTTCTTC. It is translated as CASSFRGSSVDEQFF.